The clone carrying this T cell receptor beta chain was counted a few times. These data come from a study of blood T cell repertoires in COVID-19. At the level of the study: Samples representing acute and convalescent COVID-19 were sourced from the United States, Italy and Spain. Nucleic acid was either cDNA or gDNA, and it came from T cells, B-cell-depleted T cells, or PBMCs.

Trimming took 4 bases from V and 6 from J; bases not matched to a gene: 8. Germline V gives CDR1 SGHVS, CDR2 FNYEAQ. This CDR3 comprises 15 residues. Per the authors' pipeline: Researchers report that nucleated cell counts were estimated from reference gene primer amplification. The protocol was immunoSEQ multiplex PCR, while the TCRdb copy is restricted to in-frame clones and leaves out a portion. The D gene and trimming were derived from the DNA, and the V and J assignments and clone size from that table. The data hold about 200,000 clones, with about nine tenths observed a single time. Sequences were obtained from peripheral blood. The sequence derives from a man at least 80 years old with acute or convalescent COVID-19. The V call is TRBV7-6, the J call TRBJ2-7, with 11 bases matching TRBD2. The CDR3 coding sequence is TGTGCCAGCAGCTCTCAGACTAGCGGGACGGCCGAGCAGTACTTC. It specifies CASSSQTSGTAEQYF.